Described below is a single TCR beta chain sequence and its context. The data stem from a study of blood T cell repertoires in COVID-19. Study summary: PBMCs, B-cell-depleted T cells, or T cells were the source of the cDNA or gDNA that made up the material.

Authors' analysis steps: Estimates of nucleated cell counts were drawn from the amplification of reference gene primers. Assay used: immunoSEQ multiplex PCR; TCRdb lists only in-frame clones, some missing. V and J calls and clone size are copied from that table; D and trimming were computed from the DNA. This sample has approximately 500,000 clones, with around 85% found just once. Germline CDR1 SGHTA, CDR2 FQGNSA. CDR3 length equals 16 residues. V was shortened by 5 bases and J by 0 bases, with 16 bases between the two germline ends. The clonotype comes from a human donor in a cohort sampled during active COVID-19. Sequenced: peripheral blood. The chain has TRBV7-2 and TRBJ1-2, with D tentatively TRBD1 (5 bases). CDR3 in amino acids: CASSPARTRTNYGYTF. CDR3 bases: TGTGCCAGCAGCCCAGCCCGGACACGAACTAACTATGGCTACACCTTC.